This T cell receptor beta chain was sequenced in a study of metastatic and nonmetastatic thyroid tumors (dated by TCRdb to 2020 to 2022). General notes on the study: Repertoires were compared across peripheral blood and tumor or nodule tissue samples from malignant and benign thyroid patients. Beyond this particular receptor, the publication reports: In both blood and tumor samples, malignant tumors were reported to have significantly higher TCR beta diversity than benign nodules.

This clone was recorded once. Its antigen is not yet known. The input lacks base qualities; no much larger clone sits a single base away. Just one read gives weak support. The germline V gene sets CDR1 to SGHVS and CDR2 to FQNEAQ. The junction carries 17 bases between V and J, which are trimmed by 5 bases and 1 base respectively. There are 17 amino acids in the CDR3, from cysteine to phenylalanine inclusive. Only CDR3 DNA is held: 51 bases, read in frame from base 1. Before undergoing thyroid surgery, none of the patients had been given any kind of treatment. Using T-cell receptor beta sequencing, the researchers looked back retrospectively at clinical samples from patients, gathered between about 2012 and 2018. Receptor amplification or capture employed PCR. The sequencing machine was an Illumina HiSeq 4000. High-throughput sequencing was used to profile the CDR3 region of the TCR beta-chain in every patient. The study's processing was this. Drawing on CDR3 differences between clinicopathological groups, the researchers built a classifier meant to tell apart patients with distant-metastatic papillary thyroid cancer. The Shannon index was used to assess repertoire diversity, and the Morisita-Horn index was used to assess tumor-blood repertoire similarity. TCRdb applied fastp at Q25 and MiXCR to the public reads, then kept only in-frame beta chains. TCRdb, not the authors, supplied the V and J calls. A total of some 4,200 clones appear in this sample, around 31% of them only once. Of the sample, around 13% is held by the ten largest clones.

This sequence was found in a female donor with papillary thyroid cancer or a benign thyroid nodule (not recorded which). Some clones in this sample may be carry-over from other donors' samples. The chain was built from TRBV7-8 and TRBJ2-2, with the D gene not clear enough to name. Sequencing was performed on adjacent normal tissue. The DNA sequence follows: TGTGCCAGCAGCCAGGCCGGTTCTTCGTGGAACACCGGGGAGCTGTTTTTT. Its translation reads: CASSQAGSSWNTGELFF.